These 10 T cell receptor beta chains were all obtained from the same sample, sequenced in a study of blood T cell repertoires in COVID-19. Measured with immunoSEQ multiplex PCR; TCRdb has only the in-frame clones, and not every one. The sample yields 150,000 to 190,000 clones, 84% seen once. The sequenced sample was peripheral blood. The receptors stem from a woman aged 45-65 years with acute or convalescent COVID-19.

The chain carries TRBV6-2 or TRBV6-3 and TRBJ2-5, with 8 positions matching TRBD1. J gave up 4 bases and V 0 bases, and 1 base lay outside the gene matches. The germline V gene has CDR1 MNHEY and CDR2 SVGEGT. This CDR3 region has 14 residues. CDR3 sequence: CASSYSTGAETQYF. The CDR3 nucleotides are TGTGCCAGCAGTTACTCGACAGGGGCAGAGACCCAGTACTTC.

V usage is TRBV18 and J usage is TRBJ2-7, with 7 bases identical to TRBD2. The junction had 3 bases not matched to a gene; V was cut back by 3 bases and J by 1 base. This CDR3 comprises 14 residues. CDR1 is KGHSH and CDR2 is LQKENI in the germline V gene. CDR3 sequence reads: CASSPASGSYEQYF. DNA of the CDR3: TGTGCCAGCTCACCTGCTAGCGGATCCTACGAGCAGTACTTC.

The chain employs TRBV11-2 and TRBJ2-2; D is undetermined. CDR1 is SGHAT, CDR2 FQNNGV, per germline. This CDR3 contains 12 residues. V was trimmed by 6 bases and J by 8 bases, leaving 10 bases between them. The CDR3 DNA reads TGTGCCAGCAGTCTCGAGGTGGGGGAGCTGTTTTTT. Its translation: CASSLEVGELFF.

This sequence joins TRBV29-1 and TRBJ1-4; tentatively, D is TRBD1 (6 bases). The CDR3 has 15 amino acids. The V gene's germline CDR1 is SQVTM and CDR2 ANQGSEA. The germline V and J ends were trimmed by 2 bases and 4 bases, with 14 bases remaining between them. DNA for the CDR3: TGCAGCGTTGAAAAAGCGACAGGCTATAATGAAAAACTGTTTTTT. This gives the protein CSVEKATGYNEKLFF.

The J gene is TRBJ2-7, the V gene TRBV10-3; D possibly corresponds to TRBD1 (8 bases). The CDR3 covers 14 residues. The germline V and J ends were trimmed by 5 bases and 5 bases, with 16 bases remaining between them. CDR1 is ENHRY and CDR2 is SYGVKD in the germline V gene. CDR3 coding DNA: TGTGCCATCAGTCAGGGGGCGGGAGTGGACGAGCAGTACTTC. It encodes CAISQGAGVDEQYF.

The chain has TRBV2 and TRBJ2-2; weak D call: TRBD1 (6 bases). Trimming cost V 4 bases and J 4 bases, with 10 bases left between them. This CDR3 comprises 14 residues. CDR1 and CDR2 (germline): SNHLY, FYNNEI. Here the CDR3 reads CASSGQGPTGELFF. For the CDR3, the DNA is TGTGCCAGCAGTGGCCAGGGGCCCACCGGGGAGCTGTTTTTT.

This clone was detected a few times. The chain joins TRBV5-4 to TRBJ2-3; 14 bases line up with TRBD2. Trimming at V came to 4 bases and at J to 5 bases, leaving 6 bases not matched to a gene. This CDR3 has 16 amino acids. Germline CDR1 SGHNT, CDR2 YYREEE (reference sequence). CDR3 protein: CASSPTSGGAVDTQYF. The CDR3 DNA reads TGTGCCAGCAGCCCGACTAGCGGGGGGGCTGTAGATACGCAGTATTTT.

The chain has TRBV5-4 and TRBJ2-1; D is ambiguous. The CDR3 is 13 residues long. Germline CDR1 reads SGHNT; CDR2 reads YYREEE (reference sequence). The V and J ends lost 0 bases and 11 bases respectively, with 12 bases between them. CDR3 region: CASSLDPPRKQFF. In DNA, the CDR3 is TGTGCCAGCAGCTTGGACCCTCCTAGGAAGCAGTTCTTC.

V usage is TRBV18 and J usage is TRBJ2-1; D perhaps matches TRBD2 (5 bases). The V end was cut by 6 bases, the J end by 10 bases, with 13 bases between. Per germline, CDR1 KGHSH and CDR2 LQKENI. This CDR3 comprises 12 residues. The CDR3 reads CASSGQEEEQFF. The CDR3 bases are TGTGCCAGCTCCGGGCAGGAGGAAGAGCAGTTCTTC.

J is TRBJ1-3 and V is TRBV12-3 or TRBV12-4; the D is unclear. CDR3 length equals 12 residues. V gave up 4 bases and J gave up 11 bases, with 12 bases separating them. The CDR3 spells CASSSVGVAIYF. CDR3 sequence (DNA): TGTGCCAGCAGTTCCGTCGGGGTAGCCATATATTTT.